Given below is one T cell receptor (beta chain) in context. Its antigen is not known. This entry comes from a study of cytomegalovirus exposure and HLA in healthy donors. Whole-study findings and limits: Researchers counted roughly 160 TCR beta chains as cytomegalovirus-associated.

13 Jbeta primers and 60 Vbeta primers were used for the PCR. Using immunoSEQ multiplex PCR, the repertoire was profiled, and TCRdb retains in-frame clones only, with some absent. The table has some 140,000 clones, 79% seen once. Germline CDR1 is SGHDN and CDR2 is FVKESK. This CDR3 contains 16 residues. The trim removed 0 bases at V and 8 bases at J, leaving 8 bases unmatched. This receptor was obtained from a man younger than 30 in good health and CMV-seronegative. Sequences were obtained from PBMCs. The chain recombines TRBV14 with TRBJ1-4; 8 bases are a match to TRBD1. The CDR3 region is CASSQDSTGVFEKLFF. CDR3 DNA sequence: TGTGCCAGCAGCCAAGATTCGACAGGGGTGTTCGAAAAACTGTTTTTT.